The next 21 T cell receptor beta chains were all read from a single sample in a study of T cell responses to AZD1222 COVID-19 vaccine. Profiled with immunoSEQ multiplex PCR; TCRdb holds only in-frame clones, not every one. The sample contains about 80,000 clones, 75% to 95% of which appear only once. The source material was peripheral blood, sampled 28 days after the second AZD1222 dose. These receptors came from an adult who received the AZD1222 COVID-19 vaccine.

The chain carries TRBV5-1 and TRBJ1-5; no definite D call. Trimming stripped 0 bases from V and 5 bases from J, with 12 bases between. This CDR3 comprises 15 residues. The germline CDR1 and CDR2 sequences are SGHRS and YFSETQ. DNA for the CDR3: TGCGCCAGCAGCTTGGAGTCCCAGCCTTATCAGCCCCAGCATTTT. It encodes CASSLESQPYQPQHF.

The rearrangement joins TRBV5-4 to TRBJ2-1; perhaps TRBD2 as D (7 bases). V dropped 0 bases and J dropped 7 bases, with 11 bases sitting between them. The CDR3 length is 14 residues. Per the germline V gene, CDR1 is SGHNT and CDR2 is YYREEE (reference sequence). The CDR3 DNA follows: TGTGCCAGCAGCTTGGGGCGGGGGCCGAATGAGCAGTTCTTC. Its translation is CASSLGRGPNEQFF.

V gene TRBV19 combines with J gene TRBJ2-1; 8 nucleotides agree with TRBD2. V lost 1 base and J lost 2; bases outside the gene matches: 4. The CDR3 runs 16 residues. CDR1 LNHDA and CDR2 SQIVND come from the germline V gene (reference sequence). The chain's CDR3 is CASSIVSGGAYNEQFF. CDR3 DNA: TGTGCCAGTAGTATAGTATCGGGGGGGGCCTACAATGAGCAGTTCTTC.

The chain recombines TRBV29-1 with TRBJ2-3; 8 bases agree with TRBD1. Germline trimming cut 7 bases from V and 4 bases from J; bases unmatched to any gene: 10. CDR3 length equals 14 residues. In germline, CDR1 is SQVTM, CDR2 ANQGSEA. CDR3 amino acids: CSADRTGMADTQYF. CDR3 nucleotide sequence: TGCAGCGCGGACAGGACAGGGATGGCAGATACGCAGTATTTT.

The chain is built from TRBV28 and TRBJ2-7; weak D call: TRBD1 (6 bases). Germline V gene sequence: CDR1 MDHEN, CDR2 SYDVKM. V was pared by 6 bases and J by 1 base, with 19 bases between. The CDR3 totals 16 residues. CDR3 residues: CASSLPPGTFSYEQYF. For the CDR3, the DNA is TGTGCCAGCAGCCTTCCGCCCGGGACATTTTCCTACGAGCAGTACTTC.

This chain joins TRBV7-7 and TRBJ2-7, with D perhaps TRBD2 (5 bases). Germline CDR1 and CDR2: SSHAT and FNYEAQ (reference sequence). V lost 5 bases, J lost 0 bases, and 11 bases lay in between. The CDR3 contains 14 residues. CDR3 coding DNA: TGTGCCAGCAGCATTAGCGTCAGCTCCTACGAGCAGTACTTC. This translates into CASSISVSSYEQYF.

V and J are TRBV7-2 and TRBJ2-5; a weak D match, TRBD2 (6 bases). Germline V gives CDR1 SGHTA, CDR2 FQGNSA. This CDR3 has 15 residues. The V and J ends lost 7 bases and 4 bases respectively, with 19 bases between them. CDR3 DNA: TGTGCCAGCACCGTTAGCGGAACCCGCCCAGAGACCCAGTACTTC. It encodes CASTVSGTRPETQYF.

The gene calls are TRBV18 and TRBJ2-5; D not certain. The CDR3 consists of 14 residues. From germline, CDR1 is KGHSH and CDR2 LQKENI. Trimming took off 6 bases at V and 5 bases at J, with 16 bases between the two ends. DNA of the CDR3: TGTGCCAGCTCCCCTATCGACCCAGCCGAGACCCAGTACTTC. Its translation: CASSPIDPAETQYF. The full variable domain, its missing parts supplied by reference TRBV18 and TRBJ2-5, is NAGVMQNPRHLVRRRGQEARLRCSPMKGHSHVYWYRQLPEEGLKFMVYLQKENIIDESGMPKERFSAEFPKEGPSILRIQQVVRGDSAAYFCASSPIDPAETQYFGPGTRLLVL.

V gene TRBV4-1 combines with J gene TRBJ2-7; 13 positions agree with TRBD2. The CDR3 extends over 15 amino acids. The J segment lost 5 bases and the V segment lost 4 bases, leaving 5 bases of the junction unmatched. From germline, CDR1 is MGHRA and CDR2 YSYEKL. The CDR3 DNA reads TGCGCCAGCAGCCCACGGACTAGCGGGAGCCACGAGCAGTACTTC. Translated: CASSPRTSGSHEQYF.

The chain links TRBV30 to TRBJ2-2; D remains ambiguous. Trimming stripped 4 bases from V and 0 bases from J, with 9 bases between. The CDR3 spans 14 residues. Germline V CDR1 and CDR2: GTSNPN, SVGIG (reference sequence). The CDR3 reads CAWKPTANTGELFF. CDR3 nucleotide sequence: TGTGCCTGGAAACCGACGGCGAACACCGGGGAGCTGTTTTTT.

The chain combines TRBV5-1 with TRBJ2-1; the match to TRBD2 covers 12 bases. With 1 base clipped from V and 7 bases from J, the junction kept 12 bases outside the gene matches. Germline CDR1 is SGHRS and CDR2 is YFSETQ. The CDR3 is 18 residues long. The CDR3 DNA is TGCGCCAGCAGCTTGAGAGGTCTAGCGGGAGGGAAAGATAATGAGCAGTTCTTC. It yields the protein CASSLRGLAGGKDNEQFF.

The chain has TRBV27 and TRBJ1-5; possibly TRBD1 for D (6 bases). Germline V gene data show CDR1 as MNHEY and CDR2 as SMNVEV (reference sequence). The CDR3 is made up of 15 amino acids. V shed 6 bases and J shed 0 bases, with 12 bases lying between them. CDR3 bases: TGTGCCAGCAGGGACCAGGGGTATAGCAATCAGCCCCAGCATTTT. Encoded protein: CASRDQGYSNQPQHF.

The chain recombines TRBV11-2 with TRBJ2-7; 8 bases map to TRBD1. There are 15 residues in the CDR3. V was pared by 5 bases and J by 1 base, with 7 bases of the junction left unmatched. The germline CDR1 and CDR2 sequences are SGHAT and FQNNGV. This CDR3 is CASSPRQGPSYEQYF. CDR3 DNA: TGTGCCAGCAGCCCACGACAGGGGCCATCCTACGAGCAGTACTTC.

This chain uses TRBV19 with TRBJ1-2, with D unresolved. This CDR3 spans 13 amino acids. The V end lost 4 bases, the J end lost 0 bases, and 6 bases lay between the germline ends. Per germline, CDR1 LNHDA and CDR2 SQIVND (reference sequence). The CDR3 DNA follows: TGTGCCAGTAGTACCAGGCCTAACTATGGCTACACCTTC. Amino acid sequence: CASSTRPNYGYTF. Drawing the rest from reference TRBV19 and TRBJ1-2, the complete variable domain is DGGITQSPKYLFRKEGQNVTLSCEQNLNHDAMYWYRQDPGQGLRLIYYSQIVNDFQKGDIAEGYSVSREKKESFPLTVTSAQKNPTAFYLCASSTRPNYGYTFGSGTRLTVV.

A note on this clone: The junction departs from the called germline gene at one end, perhaps through a read error. V usage is TRBV7-7 and J usage is TRBJ2-2; TRBD2 matches at 10 bases. This CDR3 spans 20 amino acids. The V gene's germline CDR1 is SSHAT and CDR2 FNYEAQ (reference sequence). The CDR3 region is CASSLAPPAGGNLNTGELFF. As DNA, the CDR3 is TGTGCTAGCAGCTTAGCTCCCCCAGCGGGAGGGAACTTGAACACCGGGGAGCTGTTTTTT.

The gene calls are TRBV4-2 and TRBJ1-5; perhaps TRBD1 as D (5 bases). The CDR3 covers 13 residues. The germline V and J ends were trimmed by 5 bases and 4 bases, with 9 bases remaining between them. Germline lookup yields CDR1 LGHNA and CDR2 YNFKEQ. CDR3 sequence reads: CASSATENQPQHF. CDR3 DNA: TGTGCCAGCAGCGCGACAGAGAATCAGCCCCAGCATTTT.

The V and J genes are TRBV7-2 and TRBJ2-3; the D is unclear. CDR1 SGHTA and CDR2 FQGNSA come from the germline V gene. CDR3 length equals 15 residues. Trimming stripped 3 bases from V and 2 bases from J, with 12 bases between. CDR3 region: CASSFDGYLTDTQYF. The CDR3 coding sequence is TGTGCCAGCAGCTTTGATGGTTACCTCACAGATACGCAGTATTTT.

The table lists this clone with a few counts. This chain links TRBV4-1 with TRBJ2-1, with D possibly being TRBD1 (5 bases). CDR3 length equals 13 residues. Germline V gene lookup returns CDR1 MGHRA and CDR2 YSYEKL. V lost 4 bases to trimming and J lost 6 bases, with 10 bases between them. The CDR3 nucleotides read TGCGCCAGCAGCCTATCAGGGTTCAATGAGCAGTTCTTC. Protein sequence: CASSLSGFNEQFF.

The chain has TRBV6-6 and TRBJ2-1; the match to TRBD1 covers 9 bases. This CDR3 has 14 residues. Germline CDR1 and CDR2: MNHNY and SVGAGI (reference sequence). After removal of 8 bases from V and 8 bases from J, the junction contained 10 bases not matched to a gene. The CDR3 is CASSGTGIADEQFF. The CDR3 DNA sequence: TGTGCCAGCTCCGGGACAGGGATCGCCGATGAGCAGTTCTTC.

V gene TRBV7-6 combines with J gene TRBJ2-2; 14 positions agree with TRBD2. V was pared by 4 bases and J by 3 bases, with 7 bases of the junction left unmatched. The CDR3 totals 18 residues. Germline V gene sequence: CDR1 SGHVS, CDR2 FNYEAQ. This CDR3 reads CASSYRGTSGSYTGELFF. CDR3 coding DNA: TGTGCCAGCAGCTATAGAGGGACTAGCGGGAGTTACACCGGGGAGCTGTTTTTT.

The genes are TRBV5-4 and TRBJ2-7; 8 nucleotides match TRBD2. After removal of 4 bases from V and 6 bases from J, the junction contained 12 bases not matched to a gene. This CDR3 has 15 residues. Germline lookup yields CDR1 SGHNT and CDR2 YYREEE (reference sequence). In nucleotides, the CDR3 is TGTGCCAGCAGCCCGGGGGGGGGTCTGAGAGGCGAGCAGTACTTC. It is translated as CASSPGGGLRGEQYF. The variable domain in full, with the rest retrieved from reference TRBV5-4 and TRBJ2-7, is ETGVTQSPTHLIKTRGQQVTLRCSSQSGHNTVSWYQQALGQGPQFIFQYYREEENGRGNFPPRFSGLQFPNYSSELNVNALELDDSALYLCASSPGGGLRGEQYFGPGTRLTVT.